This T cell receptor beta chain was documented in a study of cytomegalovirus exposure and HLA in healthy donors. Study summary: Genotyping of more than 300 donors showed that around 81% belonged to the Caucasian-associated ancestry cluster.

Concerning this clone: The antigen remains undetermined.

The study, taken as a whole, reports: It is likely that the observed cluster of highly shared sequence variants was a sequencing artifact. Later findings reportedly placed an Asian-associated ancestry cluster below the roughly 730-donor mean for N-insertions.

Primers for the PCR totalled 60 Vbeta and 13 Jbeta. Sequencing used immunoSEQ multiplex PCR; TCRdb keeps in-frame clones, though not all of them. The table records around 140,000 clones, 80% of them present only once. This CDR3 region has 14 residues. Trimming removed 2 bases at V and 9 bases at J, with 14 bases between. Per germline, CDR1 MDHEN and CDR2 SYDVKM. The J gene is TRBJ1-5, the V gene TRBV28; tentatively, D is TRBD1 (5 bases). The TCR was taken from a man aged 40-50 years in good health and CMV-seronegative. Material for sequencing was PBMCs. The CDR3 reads CASSLQPRVSPQHF. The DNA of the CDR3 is TGTGCCAGCAGTTTACAACCCAGGGTCTCGCCCCAGCATTTT.